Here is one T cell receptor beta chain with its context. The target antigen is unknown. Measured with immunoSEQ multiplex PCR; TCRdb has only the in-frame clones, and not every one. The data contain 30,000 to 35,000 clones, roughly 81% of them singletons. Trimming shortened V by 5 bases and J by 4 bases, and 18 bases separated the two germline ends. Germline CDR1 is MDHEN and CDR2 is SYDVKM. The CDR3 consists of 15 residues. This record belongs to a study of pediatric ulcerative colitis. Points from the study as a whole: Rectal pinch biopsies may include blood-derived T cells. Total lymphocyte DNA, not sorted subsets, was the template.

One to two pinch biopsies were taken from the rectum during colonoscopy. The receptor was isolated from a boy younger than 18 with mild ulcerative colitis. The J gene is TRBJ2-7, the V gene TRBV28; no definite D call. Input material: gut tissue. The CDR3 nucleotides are TGTGCCAGCAGTCCTGCTAACTCTGCTTATTACGAGCAGTACTTC. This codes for CASSPANSAYYEQYF.